This record looks at one T cell receptor (beta chain) sequence and its context. These data belong to a study of blood T cell repertoires in COVID-19. The table came from immunoSEQ multiplex PCR; TCRdb's copy has only in-frame clones and leaves some out. The sample includes some 15,000 clones, roughly 87% of them seen just once. CDR3 size: 14 residues. Trimming left V 1 base short and J 6 bases short, with 10 bases between. In germline, CDR1 is SEHNR, CDR2 FQNEAQ (reference sequence). The sample taken for sequencing was peripheral blood. This chain uses TRBV7-9 with TRBJ2-1; tentatively, D is TRBD2 (5 bases). This receptor was obtained from a human donor in a cohort sampled during active COVID-19. CDR3 protein: CASSLDGKINEQFF. The CDR3 DNA reads as TGTGCCAGCAGCTTAGACGGGAAGATCAATGAGCAGTTCTTC.